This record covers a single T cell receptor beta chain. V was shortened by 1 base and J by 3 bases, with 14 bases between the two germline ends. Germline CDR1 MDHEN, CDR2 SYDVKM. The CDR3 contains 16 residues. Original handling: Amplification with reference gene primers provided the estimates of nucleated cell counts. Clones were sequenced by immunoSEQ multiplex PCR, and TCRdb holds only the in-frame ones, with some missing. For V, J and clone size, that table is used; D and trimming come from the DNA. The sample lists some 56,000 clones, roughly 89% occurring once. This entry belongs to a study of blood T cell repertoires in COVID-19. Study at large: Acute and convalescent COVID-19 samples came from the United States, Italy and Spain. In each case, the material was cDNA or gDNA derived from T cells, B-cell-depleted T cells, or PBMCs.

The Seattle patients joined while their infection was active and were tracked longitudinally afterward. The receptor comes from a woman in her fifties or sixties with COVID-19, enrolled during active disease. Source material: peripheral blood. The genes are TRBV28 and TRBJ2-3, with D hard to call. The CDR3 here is CASSLFGTRRTDTQYF. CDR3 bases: TGTGCCAGCAGTTTATTCGGAACCAGGCGTACAGATACGCAGTATTTT.